This T cell receptor (beta chain) was obtained from a study of T cell responses to AZD1222 COVID-19 vaccine. Study-level points and caveats: Only a handful of individuals given AZD1222 were seropositive at baseline. Donors, mostly white British, included more females; clonal diversity was possibly underestimated. Scientists sampled the repertoires only once the peak T cell response had passed. Spike regions recognized by vaccine-associated CD4 TCRs spanned the protein, led by 160-218 and 743-854.

Comment on this clone: Antigen: not known.

Sequenced by immunoSEQ multiplex PCR; TCRdb stores in-frame clones only, minus some. The sample records more than 95,000 clones, roughly 90% being singletons. V shed 0 bases and J shed 6 bases, with 9 bases lying between them. The CDR3 sequence is 13 residues long. Germline loops: CDR1 SGHRS, CDR2 YFSETQ. This receptor was obtained from an adult who received the AZD1222 COVID-19 vaccine. The V gene is TRBV5-1, the J gene TRBJ1-2; D not resolved. The specimen was peripheral blood, collected 28 days after the second AZD1222 dose. The CDR3 nucleotides are TGCGCCAGCAGCTTGGATGCGAACGATGGCTACACCTTC. Translated: CASSLDANDGYTF. The full variable domain, completed using reference TRBV5-1 and TRBJ1-2, is KAGVTQTPRYLIKTRGQQVTLSCSPISGHRSVSWYQQTPGQGLQFLFEYFSETQRNKGNFPGRFSGRQFSNSRSEMNVSTLELGDSALYLCASSLDANDGYTFGSGTRLTVV.